This T cell receptor beta chain was sequenced for a study of shared clonotypes between healthy human individuals. About the study: Each donor's CD8 memory used one plate, CD8 naive two, each CD4 subset three. General observations from the study: Around 5% of naive CD4 clonotypes were common to a few donors.

Genomic DNA per cell subset filled all wells of several immunoSEQ plates. The assay was immunoSEQ multiplex PCR, and TCRdb's table has in-frame clones only and misses some. The sample contains fewer than 1.4 million clones, 78% of which appear only once. A remark on this clone: The target antigen is unknown.

The sample comprised memory CD4+ T cells from PBMCs. Regarding subset: CD45RA-negative fraction. The clonotype comes from a man between 18 and 29 years old in good health. Some clones in this sample may be carry-over from other donors' samples.

The CDR3 sequence is CSVGVGEMGETQYF. CDR3 coding DNA: TGCAGCGTCGGAGTTGGGGAGATGGGAGAGACCCAGTACTTC. The gene calls are TRBV29-1 and TRBJ2-5, with TRBD2 as a possible D gene (5 bases). Germline V gene data show CDR1 as SQVTM and CDR2 as ANQGSEA. The V end lost 6 bases, the J end lost 4 bases, and 18 bases lay between the germline ends. The CDR3 totals 14 residues.